Below are 23 T cell receptor beta chains sequenced from a single sample in a study of cytomegalovirus exposure and HLA in healthy donors. PCR amplification relied on 60 Vbeta primers (plus 13 Jbeta primers). TCRdb's table, derived via immunoSEQ multiplex PCR, lists solely in-frame clones and lacks some. The table shows more than 65,000 clones, with 79% occurring only once. What was sequenced was PBMCs. The receptors were gathered from a woman aged 40 to 50 in good health and CMV-seropositive.

The chain joins TRBV30 to TRBJ2-7, with D maybe TRBD2 (5 bases). V lost 0 bases and J lost 0, with 15 bases in between. The CDR3 runs 16 residues. Germline V gene data show CDR1 as GTSNPN and CDR2 as SVGIG (reference sequence). The CDR3 DNA reads TGTGCCTGGAGTGTATTCCCACCGGGATTCTCCTACGAGCAGTACTTC. Its translation is CAWSVFPPGFSYEQYF.

The V gene is TRBV29-1, the J gene TRBJ2-1; D is uncertain. Germline values: CDR1 SQVTM, CDR2 ANQGSEA. Trimming pared 3 bases from V and 16 bases from J, leaving 19 bases between. The CDR3 extends over 12 amino acids. In nucleotides, the CDR3 is TGCAGCGTTGAGGCATCGGGTTCGTCCCGCTTCTTC. Protein sequence: CSVEASGSSRFF.

V usage is TRBV5-4 and J usage is TRBJ2-3, with a weak D call TRBD1 (5 bases). Deletions cut 0 bases from V and 4 bases from J, with 12 bases between. Per the germline V gene, CDR1 is SGHNT and CDR2 is YYREEE (reference sequence). The CDR3 has 15 amino acids. CDR3 coding DNA: TGTGCCAGCAGCTTGGATAGTCAGGGCGCAGATACGCAGTATTTT. Protein sequence: CASSLDSQGADTQYF. The variable domain in full, with the rest retrieved from reference TRBV5-4 and TRBJ2-3, is ETGVTQSPTHLIKTRGQQVTLRCSSQSGHNTVSWYQQALGQGPQFIFQYYREEENGRGNFPPRFSGLQFPNYSSELNVNALELDDSALYLCASSLDSQGADTQYFGPGTRLTVL.

The chain recombines TRBV28 with TRBJ1-5, with D maybe TRBD1 (6 bases). Trimming pared 2 bases from V and 4 bases from J, leaving 27 bases between. CDR3 length equals 20 residues. Germline V lookup: CDR1 MDHEN, CDR2 SYDVKM. CDR3: CASSLTDSRGAGIRNQPQHF. The CDR3 DNA sequence: TGTGCCAGCAGTTTAACCGACTCTCGGGGGGCAGGAATAAGAAATCAGCCCCAGCATTTT.

This clone was observed a handful of times. The rearrangement links TRBV30 to TRBJ2-5; D gene unclear. The CDR3 is 17 amino acids. Deletions cut 0 bases from V and 2 bases from J, with 19 bases between. Germline CDR1 reads GTSNPN; CDR2 reads SVGIG (reference sequence). The CDR3: CAWSVFAGEGSQETQYF. In DNA form, the CDR3 reads TGTGCCTGGAGTGTATTCGCCGGAGAAGGATCTCAAGAGACCCAGTACTTC.

This clone showed up just a few times. The chain carries TRBV29-1 and TRBJ1-2, with D possibly being TRBD1 (5 bases). The CDR3 spans 15 residues. Between the trimmed V and J ends, which lost 4 bases and 4 bases, there was a span of 19 bases. Germline CDR1 SQVTM, CDR2 ANQGSEA. CDR3 nucleotides: TGCAGCGTTGTGCCCCCGCAGGGCCCGATCTATGGCTACACCTTC. Amino acids: CSVVPPQGPIYGYTF.

This clone occurred once. The V and J genes are TRBV6-1 and TRBJ2-7; TRBD1 matches 12 bases. V dropped 0 bases and J dropped 5; count of bases not matched to a gene: 8. CDR3 length: 17 residues. The germline CDR1 and CDR2 sequences are MNHNS and SASEGT. CDR3 DNA sequence: TGTGCCAGCAGTGAAGCCGGGGGCGGGACAGGGGGCCACGAGCAGTACTTC. This sequence encodes CASSEAGGGTGGHEQYF.

V usage is TRBV30 and J usage is TRBJ2-2; a possible D gene is TRBD2 (5 bases). This CDR3 contains 14 residues. V was shortened by 4 bases and J by 0 bases, with 9 bases between the two germline ends. Germline lookup yields CDR1 GTSNPN and CDR2 SVGIG (reference sequence). For the CDR3, the DNA is TGTGCCTGGACTAGCAGCGCGAACACCGGGGAGCTGTTTTTT. Translating it yields CAWTSSANTGELFF. Full variable domain (outside the CDR3, taken from reference TRBV30 and TRBJ2-2): SQTIHQWPATLVQPVGSPLSLECTVEGTSNPNLYWYRQAAGRGLQLLFYSVGIGQISSEVPQNLSASRPQDRQFILSSKKLLLSDSGFYLCAWTSSANTGELFFGEGSRLTVL.

CDR3 sequence: CASSSGGAGNTEAFF. The CDR3 DNA follows: TGTGCCAGCAGTTCAGGGGGCGCGGGTAATACTGAAGCTTTCTTT. J is TRBJ1-1 and V is TRBV6-5, with 8 positions matching TRBD1. Germline V CDR1 and CDR2: MNHEY, SVGAGI. Trimming cost V 4 bases and J 5 bases; bases outside gene matches: 9. The CDR3 has 15 amino acids.

V gene TRBV30 combines with J gene TRBJ2-7; D possibly corresponds to TRBD2 (6 bases). Looked up from germline, CDR1 is GTSNPN and CDR2 is SVGIG (reference sequence). This CDR3 is 11 amino acids long. The V end lost 5 bases, the J end lost 6 bases, and 11 bases lay between the germline ends. The CDR3 here is CAWGGSGEQYF. In DNA form, the CDR3 reads TGTGCCTGGGGAGGGTCGGGCGAGCAGTACTTC. Variable domain in full (rest from reference TRBV30 and TRBJ2-7): SQTIHQWPATLVQPVGSPLSLECTVEGTSNPNLYWYRQAAGRGLQLLFYSVGIGQISSEVPQNLSASRPQDRQFILSSKKLLLSDSGFYLCAWGGSGEQYFGPGTRLTVT.

This clone has a single count. The V gene is TRBV7-9, the J gene TRBJ2-3; TRBD2 matches at 8 bases. With V trimmed by 5 bases and J by 0 bases, 10 bases remained unmatched. The CDR3 spans 17 residues. Germline V CDR1 and CDR2: SEHNR, FQNEAQ (reference sequence). CDR3 coding DNA: TGTGCCAGCAGCGGTGGTGGTCGCGGGAGGAGCACAGATACGCAGTATTTT. Protein: CASSGGGRGRSTDTQYF.

The chain links TRBV10-3 to TRBJ1-2; a weak D match, TRBD1 (6 bases). Deletions cut 6 bases from V and 1 base from J, with 9 bases between. The CDR3 totals 13 residues. Germline CDR1 ENHRY, CDR2 SYGVKD. CDR3 in DNA: TGTGCCATCAGCCACAGGGATAACTATGGCTACACCTTC. Its translation: CAISHRDNYGYTF.

The chain has TRBV11-1 and TRBJ2-7; 7 nucleotides agree with TRBD1. With 0 bases clipped from V and 1 base from J, the junction kept 6 bases outside the gene matches. The length of the CDR3 is 16 residues. Germline CDR1 SGHAT, CDR2 FQDESV (reference sequence). CDR3 in amino acids: CASSLASGTASYEQYF. In DNA, the CDR3 is TGTGCCAGCAGCTTAGCTTCAGGGACAGCGTCCTACGAGCAGTACTTC.

The chain uses TRBV6-1 and TRBJ2-7; 7 nucleotides align to TRBD1. Trimming cost V 1 base and J 2 bases; bases outside gene matches: 8. This CDR3 is 16 amino acids long. CDR1 MNHNS and CDR2 SASEGT come from the germline V gene. DNA of the CDR3: TGTGCCAGCAGTGAAGGTGCGCGACAGGGACCCTACGAGCAGTACTTC. The encoded protein is CASSEGARQGPYEQYF.

The chain carries TRBV6-6 and TRBJ1-1, with 9 bases aligning to TRBD1. Germline loops: CDR1 MNHNY, CDR2 SVGAGI (reference sequence). The CDR3 is 16 residues long. After removal of 5 bases from V and 0 bases from J, the junction contained 7 bases not matched to a gene. CDR3 sequence (DNA): TGTGCCAGCAGTCCACCGGGACAGGGAATGAACACTGAAGCTTTCTTT. Translating gives CASSPPGQGMNTEAFF.

This chain uses TRBV5-6 with TRBJ1-2; TRBD1 matches at 7 bases. The CDR3 loop spans 16 amino acids. Germline CDR1 SGHDT, CDR2 YYEEEE. The V and J ends lost 4 bases and 1 base, in that order; junction bases with no gene match: 10. Here the CDR3 reads CASSLEDRILNYGYTF. The CDR3 DNA reads TGTGCCAGCAGCCTGGAGGACAGGATCCTTAACTATGGCTACACCTTC.

The rearrangement joins TRBV7-8 to TRBJ1-1; tentative D call: TRBD1 (6 bases). CDR1 and CDR2 (germline): SGHVS, FQNEAQ. Deletions cut 3 bases from V and 0 bases from J, with 17 bases between. The CDR3 has 17 amino acids. CDR3 loop: CASSFRPGAVLNTEAFF. CDR3 DNA: TGTGCCAGCAGCTTCCGTCCAGGGGCCGTCTTGAACACTGAAGCTTTCTTT.

This clone was seen a single time. The chain combines TRBV30 with TRBJ1-2, with D possibly matching TRBD1 (6 bases). V was clipped by 2 bases and J by 5 bases, with 18 bases between them. The CDR3 extends over 15 amino acids. Germline V gene sequence: CDR1 GTSNPN, CDR2 SVGIG (reference sequence). DNA for the CDR3: TGTGCCTGGAGTAACAGGGCGCCCGGAGGATATGGCTACACCTTC. As protein: CAWSNRAPGGYGYTF.

The CDR3 loop reads CASSFGETTDTQYF. CDR3 coding DNA: TGCGCCAGCAGTTTCGGGGAGACCACAGATACGCAGTATTTT. This chain joins TRBV5-1 and TRBJ2-3, with a tentative D call TRBD2 (5 bases). Germline lookup yields CDR1 SGHRS and CDR2 YFSETQ. The CDR3 runs 14 residues. V was shortened by 5 bases and J by 2 bases, with 12 bases between the two germline ends. The full variable domain, with the rest looked up from reference TRBV5-1 and TRBJ2-3, is KAGVTQTPRYLIKTRGQQVTLSCSPISGHRSVSWYQQTPGQGLQFLFEYFSETQRNKGNFPGRFSGRQFSNSRSEMNVSTLELGDSALYLCASSFGETTDTQYFGPGTRLTVL.

The V and J genes are TRBV29-1 and TRBJ2-6; D is unresolved. Germline CDR1 and CDR2: SQVTM and ANQGSEA. The length of the CDR3 is 16 residues. V was clipped by 3 bases and J by 0 bases, with 12 bases between them. The CDR3 loop reads CSVDLGMSSGANVLTF. Written as DNA, the CDR3 is TGCAGCGTTGACCTAGGTATGAGCTCTGGGGCCAACGTCCTGACTTTC.

The chain carries TRBV6-5 and TRBJ2-7, with D hard to call. The V end lost 5 bases, the J end lost 3 bases, and 14 bases lay between the germline ends. Germline V gives CDR1 MNHEY, CDR2 SVGAGI. CDR3 length: 14 residues. CDR3 nucleotide sequence: TGTGCCAGCAGTCTAGAGAGACTCAGCTACGAGCAGTACTTC. It is translated as CASSLERLSYEQYF.

The chain is built from TRBV2 and TRBJ1-5; TRBD1 matches 9 bases. V lost 6 bases to trimming and J lost 9 bases; unmatched junction nucleotides: 12. Germline V CDR1 and CDR2: SNHLY, FYNNEI. CDR3 length: 15 amino acids. CDR3 loop: CASRTDRGPEGPQHF. The CDR3 DNA reads TGTGCCAGCAGAACGGACAGGGGCCCTGAGGGGCCCCAGCATTTT.

Comment on this clone: At one boundary the junction diverges from the germline segment, which might be a read error. The V call is TRBV2, the J call TRBJ1-4; D is ambiguous. This CDR3 is 14 amino acids long. Germline V gene data show CDR1 as SNHLY and CDR2 as FYNNEI. The CDR3 nucleotides are TGTGCCAGCAGTTCCGGAGTAACTTATGAAAAACTGTTTTTT. This translates into CASSSGVTYEKLFF.